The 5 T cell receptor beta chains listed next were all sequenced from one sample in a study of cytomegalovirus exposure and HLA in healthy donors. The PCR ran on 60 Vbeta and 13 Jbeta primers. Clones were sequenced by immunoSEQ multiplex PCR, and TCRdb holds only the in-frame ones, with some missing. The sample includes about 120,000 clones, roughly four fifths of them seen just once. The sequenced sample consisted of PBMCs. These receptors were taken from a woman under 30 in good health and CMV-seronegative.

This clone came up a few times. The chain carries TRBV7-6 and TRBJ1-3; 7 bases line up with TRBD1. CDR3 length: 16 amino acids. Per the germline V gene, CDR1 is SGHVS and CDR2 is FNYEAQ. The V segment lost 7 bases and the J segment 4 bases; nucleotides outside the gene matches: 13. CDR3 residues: CASTRATGSEGNTIYF. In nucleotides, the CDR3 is TGTGCCAGCACCAGAGCGACAGGGTCGGAGGGAAACACCATATATTTT.

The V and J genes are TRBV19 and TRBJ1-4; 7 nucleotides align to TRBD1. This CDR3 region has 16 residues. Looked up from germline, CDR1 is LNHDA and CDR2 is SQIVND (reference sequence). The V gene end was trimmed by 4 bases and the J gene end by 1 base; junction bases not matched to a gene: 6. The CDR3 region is CASSTRDRRTNEKLFF. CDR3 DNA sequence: TGTGCCAGTAGTACCCGGGACAGAAGAACTAATGAAAAACTGTTTTTT.

The CDR3 DNA reads TGTGCCAGCAGCTCAATAGCGGGGGGCAACACAGATACGCAGTATTTT. Amino acid sequence: CASSSIAGGNTDTQYF. The chain is built from TRBV11-2 and TRBJ2-3; 10 positions agree with TRBD2. V was pared by 4 bases and J by 2 bases, with 6 bases of the junction left unmatched. The CDR3 loop spans 16 amino acids. Per germline, CDR1 SGHAT and CDR2 FQNNGV.

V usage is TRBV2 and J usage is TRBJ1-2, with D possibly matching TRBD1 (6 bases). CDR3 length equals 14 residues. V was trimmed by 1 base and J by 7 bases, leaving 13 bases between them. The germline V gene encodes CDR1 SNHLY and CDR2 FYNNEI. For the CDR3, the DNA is TGTGCCAGCAGTGAAGACAGGGTTGTCGGTGGCTACACCTTC. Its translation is CASSEDRVVGGYTF.

The CDR3 region is CASGPRLGVSYNEQFF. DNA of the CDR3: TGTGCTAGTGGCCCCAGACTAGGAGTCTCCTACAATGAGCAGTTCTTC. The J gene is TRBJ2-1, the V gene TRBV12-5, with D perhaps matching TRBD2 (6 bases). CDR1 is LGHNT and CDR2 is FRNRAP in the germline V gene. The CDR3 sequence is 16 residues long. V lost 6 bases to trimming and J lost 0 bases, with 15 bases between them.